This TCR beta chain was found in a study of T cells in Graves' hyperthyroidism and ophthalmopathy. Worth noting for this clonotype: A much larger clone differs from this one at a single base, so this may be a read error.

RNA transcripts provided the source from which TCR beta CDR3 regions were amplified. HTBI primers were used for first-round RT-PCR of the TCR CDR3. TCRdb fed the multiplex PCR reads into MiXCR, producing one record per CDR3 protein. The data contain about 300,000 distinct CDR3 sequences, approximately 13% of them singletons. Uncontrolled infections, other autoimmune diseases, pregnancy or lactation led to exclusion of patients. This TCR was sampled from a woman in her forties with Graves' hyperthyroidism. Source material: blood.

CDR3 sequence: CASSKVGVTGQQYF. The CDR3 region has the DNA TGCGCCAGCAGCAAAGTAGGGGTAACAGGCCAGCAGTACTTC. V and J are TRBV5-1 and TRBJ2-7; D might be TRBD1 (5 bases). Trimming shortened V by 4 bases and J by 8 bases, and 19 bases separated the two germline ends. Germline CDR1 reads SGHRS; CDR2 reads YFSETQ. CDR3 length equals 14 residues.